This is a list of T cell receptor beta chains from one sample in a study of sequential checkpoint blockade in melanoma. Libraries were prepared by immunoSEQ multiplex PCR; TCRdb keeps only in-frame clonotypes and omits some of them. The sample includes about 11,000 clones, approximately 67% of them seen just once. The sequenced sample was CD8+ T cells sorted from blood (inferred from file names), obtained from a patient given nivolumab and ipilimumab in sequence. These receptor sequences come from a human donor with melanoma. Each CDR3 is given with its conserved first and last residue. D genes are given only for firm matches. Rows may omit the clone size; those that give it use once, few, many or a size class.

V	J	size	D	DNA	CDR3
TRBV28	TRBJ2-7	once	-	TGTGCCAGCCGGGGGATGAGCTACGAGCAGTACTTC	CASRGMSYEQYF
TRBV29-1	TRBJ2-5	few	TRBD2	TGCAGCGTTGAACCCCCGGGAGGAACAGAGACCCAGTACTTC	CSVEPPGGTETQYF
TRBV27	TRBJ1-6	-	-	TGTGCCAGCAGTTCAAATTCACCCCTCCACTTT	CASSSNSPLHF
TRBV4-3	TRBJ2-7	-	-	TGCGCCAGCAGCCAAGATTGGGGCACATACGAGCAGTACTTC	CASSQDWGTYEQYF
TRBV7-8	TRBJ2-7	few	-	TGTGCCAGCAGCTTAGCAGCAGGGCACGAGCAGTACTTC	CASSLAAGHEQYF
TRBV5-1	TRBJ2-7	few	-	TGCGCCAGCAGCTTGTCCCTCCCCGACGAGCAGTACTTC	CASSLSLPDEQYF
TRBV10-3	TRBJ2-7	few	-	TGTGCCATCAGTGCGGGGGTGGGCACCGCCTACGAGCAGTACTTC	CAISAGVGTAYEQYF
TRBV6-5	TRBJ2-2	-	TRBD1	TGTGCCATCCAGGGGGCAGACACCGGGGAGCTGTTTTTT	CAIQGADTGELFF
TRBV28	TRBJ2-1	-	-	TGTGCCAGCAGTTTATCTCAGGGGCCCCACAATGAGCAGTTCTTC	CASSLSQGPHNEQFF
TRBV5-1	TRBJ2-7	few	-	TGCGCCAGCAGACAACCGGACACATCCTACGAGCAGTACTTC	CASRQPDTSYEQYF
TRBV5-4	TRBJ1-3	few	TRBD1	TGTGCCAGCAGCTTAGGGACAGGGCAAGGAAACACCATATATTTT	CASSLGTGQGNTIYF
TRBV29-1	TRBJ2-1	-	-	TGCAGCGGGCAGGGTTCCTCGGTCGATGAGCAGTTCTTC	CSGQGSSVDEQFF
TRBV27	TRBJ1-2	-	TRBD1	TGTGCCAGCAGTTTATGGGGCAGGGGGGACTATGGCTACACCTTC	CASSLWGRGDYGYTF
TRBV9	TRBJ2-7	-	-	TGTGCCAGCAGTCAGGGTAGCTCCTACGAGCAGTACTTC	CASSQGSSYEQYF
TRBV5-6	TRBJ2-5	-	TRBD2	TGTGCCAGCAGCTACAGTCTAGCGGGAGGGTGGGAGACCCAGTACTTC	CASSYSLAGGWETQYF
TRBV4-3	TRBJ2-1	-	TRBD2	TGCGCCAGCAGGAAGATGCGGGAGGCCTACAATGAGCAGTTCTTC	CASRKMREAYNEQFF
TRBV9	TRBJ2-7	-	TRBD1	TGTGCCAGCAGCGCAACAGGGGGCCCCTACGAGCAGTACTTC	CASSATGGPYEQYF
TRBV27	TRBJ2-7	-	-	TGTGCCAGCAGCGCTTATGCTAGCGCCCACGAGCAGTACTTC	CASSAYASAHEQYF
TRBV5-6	TRBJ2-7	-	TRBD1	TGTGCCAGCAGCTGGGGACAGGGAGTCAGGCAGTACTTC	CASSWGQGVRQYF
TRBV5-6	TRBJ1-2	-	-	TGTGCCAGCAGCTTATGGGAGGCGAGCTATGGCTACACCTTC	CASSLWEASYGYTF